These T cell receptor beta chains were read from a single sample in a study of T cells in Graves' hyperthyroidism and ophthalmopathy. TCRdb called the multiplex PCR reads again in MiXCR, with one record for every CDR3 protein. The sample includes nearly 600,000 distinct CDR3 sequences, roughly 14% of them seen just once. The sample comprised blood. The receptors here all came from a woman in her 30s with Graves' hyperthyroidism that later progressed to Graves' ophthalmopathy. Each CDR3 is given with its conserved first and last residue. D genes are given only for firm matches. Rows give clone size only sometimes, using once, few, many, or a class for an expanded clone.

V: TRBV6-1; J: TRBJ2-1; length: 13; size: .; D: .; CDR3: CASSRESRNEQFF; DNA: TGTGCCAGCTCTAGGGAGAGTAGGAATGAGCAGTTCTTC
V: TRBV30; J: TRBJ2-7; length: 14; size: many; D: TRBD2; CDR3: CAWSRLAGPYEQYF; DNA: TGTGCCTGGAGTCGGCTAGCGGGACCCTACGAGCAGTACTTC
V: TRBV6-1; J: TRBJ2-3; length: 14; size: many; D: .; CDR3: CASSEARHTDTQYF; DNA: TGTGCCAGCAGTGAAGCGCGGCACACAGATACGCAGTATTTT
V: TRBV30; J: TRBJ1-1; length: 13; size: few; D: .; CDR3: CACSGGINTEAFF; DNA: TGTGCCTGTTCGGGGGGCATTAACACTGAAGCTTTCTTT
V: TRBV7-2; J: TRBJ2-7; length: 13; size: many; D: .; CDR3: CASSLIPQSEQYF; DNA: TGTGCCAGCAGCTTAATTCCGCAAAGCGAGCAGTACTTC
V: TRBV30; J: TRBJ1-1; length: 13; size: many; D: .; CDR3: CAWSVTQRTEAFF; DNA: TGTGCCTGGAGTGTCACTCAGAGGACTGAAGCTTTCTTT
V: TRBV6-1; J: TRBJ2-5; length: 14; size: many; D: TRBD1; CDR3: CASGGQGVRETQYF; DNA: TGTGCCAGCGGGGGACAGGGAGTGCGAGAGACCCAGTACTTC
V: TRBV25-1; J: TRBJ1-2; length: 12; size: .; D: .; CDR3: CASSAGRQGYTF; DNA: TGTGCCAGCAGTGCGGGGAGACAGGGCTACACCTTC
V: TRBV6-2/TRBV6-3; J: TRBJ1-2; length: 14; size: many; D: TRBD1; CDR3: CASSFAQGDYGYTF; DNA: TGTGCCAGCAGCTTCGCACAGGGGGACTATGGCTACACCTTC
V: TRBV6-1; J: TRBJ2-7; length: 11; size: many; D: .; CDR3: CASSYGWEQYF; DNA: TGTGCCAGCAGTTACGGATGGGAGCAGTACTTC
V: TRBV2; J: TRBJ2-3; length: 14; size: many; D: TRBD2; CDR3: CASALGLVGDTQYF; DNA: TGTGCCAGCGCACTCGGACTAGTCGGGGATACGCAGTATTTT
V: TRBV28; J: TRBJ1-5; length: 18; size: many; D: .; CDR3: CASRKTRVGLPINQPQHF; DNA: TGTGCCAGCAGAAAAACCCGCGTAGGGTTACCCATCAATCAGCCCCAGCATTTT
V: TRBV5-6; J: TRBJ1-6; length: 14; size: few; D: .; CDR3: CASSSSDRLSPLHF; DNA: TGTGCCAGCAGCTCCTCCGACAGGCTCTCACCCCTCCACTTT
V: TRBV6-1; J: TRBJ2-7; length: 15; size: many; D: TRBD1; CDR3: CASSVTGGTVLEQYF; DNA: TGTGCCAGCAGCGTCACAGGGGGAACCGTCCTCGAGCAGTACTTC
V: TRBV18; J: TRBJ2-5; length: 15; size: .; D: TRBD1; CDR3: CASSPLRQGQETQYF; DNA: TGTGCCAGCTCACCGCTAAGACAGGGCCAAGAGACCCAGTACTTC
V: TRBV6-1; J: TRBJ2-7; length: 14; size: many; D: .; CDR3: CASRVTGITYEQYF; DNA: TGTGCCAGCAGGGTCACGGGCATTACCTACGAGCAGTACTTC
V: TRBV19; J: TRBJ1-2; length: 14; size: few; D: .; CDR3: CASRRLLDSHGYTF; DNA: TGTGCCAGCAGAAGGCTTCTGGACAGCCATGGCTACACCTTC
V: TRBV4-1; J: TRBJ1-2; length: 15; size: many; D: .; CDR3: CASSQELSYSYGYTF; DNA: TGCGCCAGCAGCCAAGAACTGTCATATTCCTATGGCTACACCTTC
V: TRBV28; J: TRBJ2-7; length: 13; size: many; D: .; CDR3: CASSFDNPYEQYF; DNA: TGTGCCAGCAGTTTCGACAACCCCTACGAGCAGTACTTC
V: TRBV24-1; J: TRBJ2-5; length: 16; size: .; D: TRBD1; CDR3: CATSDTGTGSRETQYF; DNA: TGTGCCACCAGTGATACCGGGACAGGGAGCCGAGAGACCCAGTACTTC
V: TRBV5-1; J: TRBJ2-3; length: 13; size: many; D: .; CDR3: CASSLASRDTQYF; DNA: TGCGCCAGCAGCTTGGCCTCTAGAGATACGCAGTATTTT
V: TRBV19; J: TRBJ2-3; length: 15; size: few; D: .; CDR3: CASSVQSLRTDTQYF; DNA: TGTGCCAGTAGCGTTCAGAGCCTTAGGACAGATACGCAGTATTTT
V: TRBV28; J: TRBJ2-1; length: 15; size: .; D: .; CDR3: CASSSPTRTLHEQFF; DNA: TGTGCCAGCAGTTCCCCGACACGTACGCTACATGAGCAGTTCTTC
V: TRBV9; J: TRBJ1-2; length: 11; size: many; D: .; CDR3: CASSAPGGYTF; DNA: TGTGCCAGCAGCGCCCCAGGGGGCTACACCTTC
V: TRBV6-2/TRBV6-3; J: TRBJ1-1; length: 14; size: few; D: TRBD1; CDR3: CASSDPTGVFEAFF; DNA: TGTGCCAGCAGTGACCCTACAGGGGTCTTTGAAGCTTTCTTT
V: TRBV10-1; J: TRBJ1-6; length: 12; size: many; D: .; CDR3: CASSDLDSPLHF; DNA: TGCGCCAGCAGTGACTTGGATTCACCCCTCCACTTT
V: TRBV11-3; J: TRBJ2-1; length: 15; size: many; D: TRBD2; CDR3: CASRARPSGRDEQFF; DNA: TGTGCCAGCCGAGCCCGGCCTAGCGGGAGAGATGAGCAGTTCTTC
V: TRBV27; J: TRBJ2-1; length: 15; size: many; D: TRBD1; CDR3: CASSLTGDHSPYWFF; DNA: TGTGCCAGCAGTTTGACAGGGGACCATTCTCCTTACTGGTTCTTC
V: TRBV5-5; J: TRBJ2-1; length: 15; size: many; D: TRBD2; CDR3: CASSSSGRAVNEQFF; DNA: TGTGCCAGCAGCAGTAGCGGGAGGGCGGTCAATGAGCAGTTCTTC
V: TRBV7-9; J: TRBJ2-2; length: 15; size: few; D: TRBD2; CDR3: CASSFTSSGTGELFF; DNA: TGTGCCAGCAGCTTTACGTCTAGCGGTACCGGGGAGCTGTTTTTT
V: TRBV6-1; J: TRBJ1-6; length: 15; size: .; D: TRBD1; CDR3: CASSESTGVVSPLHF; DNA: TGTGCCAGCAGTGAATCTACAGGGGTGGTATCACCCCTCCACTTT
V: TRBV5-1; J: TRBJ2-3; length: 16; size: .; D: .; CDR3: CASSLEGGPYTDTQYF; DNA: TGCGCCAGCAGCTTGGAAGGCGGCCCCTACACAGATACGCAGTATTTT
V: TRBV12-3/TRBV12-4; J: TRBJ1-2; length: 11; size: many; D: .; CDR3: CATLRENGYTF; DNA: TGTGCCACCCTCCGAGAGAATGGCTACACCTTC
V: TRBV7-9; J: TRBJ1-1; length: 16; size: few; D: .; CDR3: CASSLDRVYVNTEAFF; DNA: TGTGCCAGCAGCTTAGACAGGGTATACGTGAACACTGAAGCTTTCTTT
V: TRBV10-3; J: TRBJ2-1; length: 12; size: many; D: TRBD1; CDR3: CAIRGQGLEQFF; DNA: TGTGCCATCAGGGGACAGGGGCTCGAGCAGTTCTTC
V: TRBV19; J: TRBJ2-2; length: 11; size: few; D: .; CDR3: CASKYTGELFF; DNA: TGTGCCAGTAAATATACCGGGGAGCTGTTTTTT
V: TRBV6-2/TRBV6-3; J: TRBJ1-2; length: 14; size: many; D: .; CDR3: CASKPDSMNYGYTF; DNA: TGTGCCAGCAAGCCGGACAGCATGAACTATGGCTACACCTTC
V: TRBV10-3; J: TRBJ2-7; length: 15; size: many; D: .; CDR3: CAISESRQYSYEQYF; DNA: TGTGCCATCAGTGAGTCACGGCAGTACTCCTACGAGCAGTACTTC
V: TRBV27; J: TRBJ1-4; length: 19; size: many; D: TRBD1; CDR3: CASSFSGGRRIPTNEKLFF; DNA: TGTGCCAGCAGTTTTTCAGGGGGTAGAAGGATTCCAACTAATGAAAAACTGTTTTTT
V: TRBV19; J: TRBJ2-1; length: 15; size: .; D: TRBD2; CDR3: CASSIGGARYNEQFF; DNA: TGTGCCAGTAGTATCGGGGGGGCGAGGTACAATGAGCAGTTCTTC
V: TRBV7-3; J: TRBJ2-6; length: 17; size: many; D: .; CDR3: CASSPNTATSGANVLTF; DNA: TGTGCCAGCAGCCCGAACACCGCCACGTCTGGGGCCAACGTCCTGACTTTC
V: TRBV4-2; J: TRBJ1-6; length: 15; size: .; D: .; CDR3: CASSQELGVNSPLHF; DNA: TGTGCCAGCAGCCAAGAATTGGGGGTAAATTCACCCCTCCACTTT
V: TRBV19; J: TRBJ1-1; length: 15; size: many; D: TRBD1; CDR3: CASSMSRDRNTEAFF; DNA: TGTGCCAGTAGTATGTCCCGGGACAGGAACACTGAAGCTTTCTTT
V: TRBV5-1; J: TRBJ2-7; length: 13; size: few; D: TRBD1; CDR3: CASSWTGGAEQYF; DNA: TGCGCCAGCAGCTGGACAGGGGGCGCCGAGCAGTACTTC
V: TRBV5-1; J: TRBJ1-4; length: 14; size: few; D: .; CDR3: CASSLRGEREKLFF; DNA: TGCGCCAGCAGCTTGCGGGGGGAACGGGAAAAACTGTTTTTT
V: TRBV2; J: TRBJ1-2; length: 14; size: few; D: TRBD1; CDR3: CASMGGDRVYGYTF; DNA: TGTGCCAGCATGGGGGGCGACAGGGTCTATGGCTACACCTTC